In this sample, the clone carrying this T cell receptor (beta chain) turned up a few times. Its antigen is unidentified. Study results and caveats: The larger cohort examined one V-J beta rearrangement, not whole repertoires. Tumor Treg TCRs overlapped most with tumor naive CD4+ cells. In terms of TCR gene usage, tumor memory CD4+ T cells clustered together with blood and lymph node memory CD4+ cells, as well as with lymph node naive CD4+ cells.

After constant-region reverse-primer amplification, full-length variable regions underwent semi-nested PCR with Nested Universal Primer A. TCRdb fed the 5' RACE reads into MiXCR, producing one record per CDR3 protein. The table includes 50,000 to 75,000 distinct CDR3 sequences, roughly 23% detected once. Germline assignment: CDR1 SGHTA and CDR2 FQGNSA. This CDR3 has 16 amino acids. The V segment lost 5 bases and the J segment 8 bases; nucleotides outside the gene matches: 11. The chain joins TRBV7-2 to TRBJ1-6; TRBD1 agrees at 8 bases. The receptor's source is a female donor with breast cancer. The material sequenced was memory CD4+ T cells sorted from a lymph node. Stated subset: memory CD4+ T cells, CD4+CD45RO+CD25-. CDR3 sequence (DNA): TGTGCCAGCAGCCACAGGGGGAGGGGAGGGGATTCACCCCTCCACTTT. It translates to CASSHRGRGGDSPLHF.